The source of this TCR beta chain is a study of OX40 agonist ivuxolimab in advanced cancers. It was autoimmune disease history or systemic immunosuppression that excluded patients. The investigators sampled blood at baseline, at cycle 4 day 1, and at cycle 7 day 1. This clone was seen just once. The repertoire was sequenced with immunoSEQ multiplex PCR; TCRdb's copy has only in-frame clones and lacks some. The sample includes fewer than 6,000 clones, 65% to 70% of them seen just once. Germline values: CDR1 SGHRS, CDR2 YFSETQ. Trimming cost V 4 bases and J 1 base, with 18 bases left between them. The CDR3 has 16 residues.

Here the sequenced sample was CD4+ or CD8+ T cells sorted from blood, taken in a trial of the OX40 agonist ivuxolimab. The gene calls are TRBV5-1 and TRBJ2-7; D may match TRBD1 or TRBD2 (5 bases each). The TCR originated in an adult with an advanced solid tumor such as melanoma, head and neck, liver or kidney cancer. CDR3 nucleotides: TGCGCCAGCAGCCAAGAGGCAGGGACGATGTCCTACGAGCAGTACTTC. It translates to CASSQEAGTMSYEQYF.